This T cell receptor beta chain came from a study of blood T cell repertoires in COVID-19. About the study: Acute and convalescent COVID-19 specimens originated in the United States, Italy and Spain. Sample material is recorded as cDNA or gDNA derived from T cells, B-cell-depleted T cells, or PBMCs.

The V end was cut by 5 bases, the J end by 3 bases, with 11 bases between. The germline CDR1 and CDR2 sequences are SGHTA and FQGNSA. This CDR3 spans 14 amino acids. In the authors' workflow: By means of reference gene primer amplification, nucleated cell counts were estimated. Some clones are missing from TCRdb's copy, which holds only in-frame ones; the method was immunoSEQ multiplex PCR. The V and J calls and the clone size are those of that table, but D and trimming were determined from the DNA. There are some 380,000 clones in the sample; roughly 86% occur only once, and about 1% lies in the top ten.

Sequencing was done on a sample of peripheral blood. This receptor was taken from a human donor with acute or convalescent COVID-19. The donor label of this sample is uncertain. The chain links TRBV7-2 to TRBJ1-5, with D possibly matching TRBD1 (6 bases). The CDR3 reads CASSPGTNNQPQHF. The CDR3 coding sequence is TGTGCCAGCAGCCCCGGGACAAACAATCAGCCCCAGCATTTT.